A single sample gave rise to the 12 T cell receptor beta chains below, sequenced in a study of blood T cell repertoires in COVID-19. Some clones are missing from TCRdb's copy, which holds only in-frame ones; the method was immunoSEQ multiplex PCR. Altogether under 200,000 clones are present, around nine tenths being singletons, with the ten largest covering 5% to 6.5%. The specimen was peripheral blood. These receptors were collected from a man aged 40-49 years with active or convalescent COVID-19.

V is TRBV6-1 and J is TRBJ1-1, with a tentative D call TRBD1 (6 bases). Per the germline V gene, CDR1 is MNHNS and CDR2 is SASEGT. The CDR3 contains 14 residues. V was trimmed by 2 bases and J by 5 bases, leaving 12 bases between them. CDR3 loop: CASSESRTVTEAFF. The CDR3 region has the DNA TGTGCCAGCAGTGAATCACGGACAGTGACTGAAGCTTTCTTT.

The chain combines TRBV9 with TRBJ2-1; TRBD2 agrees at 12 bases. CDR3 length: 18 amino acids. With 3 bases clipped from V and 4 bases from J, the junction kept 11 bases outside the gene matches. The germline V gene has CDR1 SGDLS and CDR2 YYNGEE. DNA of the CDR3: TGTGCCAGCAGCGACGAGACTAGCGGGGGTTCCTATTACAATGAGCAGTTCTTC. Amino acids: CASSDETSGGSYYNEQFF.

The V gene is TRBV30, the J gene TRBJ1-5, with 7 bases lining up with TRBD1. V lost 3 bases and J lost 2; bases outside the gene matches: 4. The CDR3 has 14 residues. From germline, CDR1 is GTSNPN and CDR2 SVGIG (reference sequence). CDR3 DNA: TGTGCCTGGAGAGGCACAGGGGGCAATCAGCCCCAGCATTTT. Translating gives CAWRGTGGNQPQHF.

This sequence joins TRBV4-1 and TRBJ2-3, with 9 bases fitting TRBD2. CDR3 length: 15 amino acids. Germline assignment: CDR1 MGHRA and CDR2 YSYEKL. Losses at the gene ends were 7 bases for V and 6 bases for J; bases not matched to a gene: 11. Here the CDR3 reads CASKAGGNGPDTQYF. The CDR3 DNA is TGCGCCAGCAAGGCGGGAGGGAACGGTCCCGATACGCAGTATTTT.

The rearrangement links TRBV18 to TRBJ2-3, with 7 bases matching TRBD1. This CDR3 spans 15 amino acids. The V gene end was trimmed by 3 bases and the J gene end by 6 bases; junction bases not matched to a gene: 9. Germline V lookup: CDR1 KGHSH, CDR2 LQKENI. Here the CDR3 reads CASSPSQGRGDTQYF. Written as DNA, the CDR3 is TGTGCCAGCTCACCCTCACAGGGGAGAGGGGATACGCAGTATTTT.

CDR3 in amino acids: CASSRQAGGGGDTQYF. The CDR3 DNA reads as TGTGCCAGCAGCCGTCAGGCCGGGGGGGGAGGAGATACGCAGTATTTT. This chain joins TRBV7-2 and TRBJ2-3, with 8 bases lining up with TRBD2. CDR1 and CDR2 from the germline V gene are SGHTA and FQGNSA. The V and J ends lost 5 bases and 5 bases, in that order; junction bases with no gene match: 12. The CDR3 sequence is 16 residues long.

The chain is built from TRBV27 and TRBJ1-5; 8 positions match TRBD1. The CDR3 runs 15 residues. J lost 2 bases, V lost 6 bases, and 6 bases had no gene match. Germline values: CDR1 MNHEY, CDR2 SMNVEV (reference sequence). CDR3 loop: CASSQGALGNQPQHF. The CDR3, as DNA: TGTGCCAGCAGCCAGGGGGCGTTGGGCAATCAGCCCCAGCATTTT.

The rearrangement joins TRBV29-1 to TRBJ1-1; 9 nucleotides agree with TRBD1. CDR1 and CDR2 from the germline V gene are SQVTM and ANQGSEA. After removal of 6 bases from V and 2 bases from J, the junction contained 4 bases not matched to a gene. The CDR3 consists of 13 residues. CDR3 DNA sequence: TGCAGCGTGGCGGACAGGGGAAACACTGAAGCTTTCTTT. Its translation: CSVADRGNTEAFF.

This chain's CDR3 is CASKLAGASREQFF. The CDR3 DNA sequence: TGTGCCAGCAAACTAGCGGGAGCTAGCCGTGAGCAGTTCTTC. The rearrangement joins TRBV6-5 to TRBJ2-1; the match to TRBD2 covers 11 bases. Per the germline V gene, CDR1 is MNHEY and CDR2 is SVGAGI. The CDR3 spans 14 residues. V lost 7 bases, J lost 9 bases, and 8 bases stayed unmatched.

This clone was picked up a small number of times. The chain combines TRBV14 with TRBJ2-1, with TRBD2 identical over 10 bases. The CDR3 length is 17 residues. Germline V lookup: CDR1 SGHDN, CDR2 FVKESK. The V segment lost 0 bases and the J segment 5 bases; nucleotides outside the gene matches: 7. The CDR3 DNA reads TGTGCCAGCAGCCAAGATTCAAGGCTAGCGGGGGACAATGAGCAGTTCTTC. Its translation is CASSQDSRLAGDNEQFF.

The rearrangement links TRBV29-1 to TRBJ2-7; 11 bases are a match to TRBD1. Per germline, CDR1 SQVTM and CDR2 ANQGSEA. This CDR3 has 13 amino acids. Trimming took 6 bases from V and 3 from J; bases not matched to a gene: 4. The CDR3 is CSVEGQGVYEQYF. CDR3 nucleotides: TGCAGCGTGGAGGGACAGGGGGTCTACGAGCAGTACTTC.

This clone was recorded only once. The J gene is TRBJ1-5, the V gene TRBV28, with D possibly TRBD1 on 5 matching bases. The CDR3 spans 14 residues. Germline V lookup: CDR1 MDHEN, CDR2 SYDVKM. Trimming left V 6 bases short and J 4 bases short, with 13 bases between. The DNA for the CDR3 is TGTGCCAGCAGCGGTGCAGGGCCTAATCAGCCCCAGCATTTT. It codes for CASSGAGPNQPQHF.